This paragraph covers one TCR beta chain sequence. Its antigen is unidentified. RNA, once extracted, was reverse transcribed into cDNA for use as the sequencing template. Only in-frame clones appear in the TCRdb table, and some are missing; sequencing was by immunoSEQ multiplex PCR. The sample yields 150,000 or so clones, roughly 66% seen once. This specimen comes from a study of CD8+ T cells in alopecia areata. Findings of the study overall: In lesional scalp, particularly from alopecia totalis/universalis, clonality was higher than in normal scalp.

The V and J ends lost 5 bases and 10 bases respectively, with 20 bases between them. The CDR3 loop spans 14 amino acids. Germline CDR1 reads MNHEY; CDR2 reads SVGAGI. V gene TRBV6-5 combines with J gene TRBJ1-2; perhaps TRBD1 as D (5 bases). The sample consisted of CD8+ T cells sorted from blood, taken at week 0. This receptor was taken from a human donor with alopecia areata. The CDR3: CASSGGLPEEDYTF. The CDR3 DNA is TGTGCCAGCAGTGGGGGACTGCCCGAGGAGGACTACACCTTC.